This T cell receptor beta chain was found in a study of tumor T cells in aggressive B-cell lymphoma. Here immunoSEQ multiplex PCR was the method, and the copy in TCRdb shows in-frame clones only, minus some. The sample carries 2,000 or so clones, approximately 91% recorded once. The CDR3 totals 15 residues. Trimming took off 5 bases at V and 0 bases at J, with 15 bases between the two ends. Germline CDR1 reads SGHKS; CDR2 reads YYEKEE (reference sequence). The V call is TRBV5-5, the J call TRBJ2-7, with D possibly matching TRBD2 (5 bases). This receptor was identified in an adult with diffuse large B cell lymphoma. The specimen sequenced was tumor tissue. The CDR3 loop is CASSPGFLSSYEQYF. CDR3 coding DNA: TGTGCCAGCAGTCCGGGATTCCTTTCCTCCTACGAGCAGTACTTC. The full variable domain, its missing parts supplied by reference TRBV5-5 and TRBJ2-7, is DAGVTQSPTHLIKTRGQQVTLRCSPISGHKSVSWYQQVLGQGPQFIFQYYEKEERGRGNFPDRFSARQFPNYSSELNVNALLLGDSALYLCASSPGFLSSYEQYFGPGTRLTVT.